Here is one T cell receptor (beta chain) with its context. Antigen: not known. V gave up 8 bases and J gave up 3 bases, with 8 bases separating them. CDR1 and CDR2 (germline): LGHDT, YNNKEL (reference sequence). The CDR3 is 11 residues long. TCRdb used MiXCR to reprocess the 5' RACE reads, holding one entry per CDR3 protein. Here the sample spans approximately 350,000 distinct CDR3 sequences, 25% to 30% being singletons. The data are from a study of T-cell memory formation after mild COVID-19. Background on the study: For the most part, TCR clusters were specific to one donor.

Regarding the study as a whole: That cross-reactive memory joined was suggested by some responding clones appearing in pre-infection memory.

Material: PBMCs or a T cell subset sorted from them (not recorded which). The chain couples TRBV3-1 to TRBJ2-7; no firm D call. This TCR was sampled from an adult woman who had mild COVID-19 (a few samples of this study predate the infection). Cell type and time point are not known. DNA for the CDR3: TGTGCCAGCGGGGTGGGCTACGAGCAGTACTTC. Its protein product is CASGVGYEQYF.